This T cell receptor (beta chain) was sequenced for a study of cytomegalovirus exposure and HLA in healthy donors. Separate from the approximately 670-subject first cohort, the roughly 120-subject validation cohort was the one that the donors belonged to. Assay: immunoSEQ multiplex PCR; the TCRdb copy retains only in-frame clones and omits some. The profile covers about 74,000 clones, with nearly 95% appearing a single time and about 1.4% taken by the ten largest. V was trimmed by 2 bases and J by 9 bases, leaving 11 bases between them. The CDR3 is 13 amino acids. CDR1 MNHEY and CDR2 SMNVEV come from the germline V gene (reference sequence).

The sequence came from a man aged 18 to 30 in good health and CMV-seropositive. This chain links TRBV27 with TRBJ2-1, with a possible D match to TRBD1 (5 bases). Sequencing was done on a sample of PBMCs. As DNA, the CDR3 is TGTGCCAGCAGTTTAGAACAGGCAAGTGAGCAGTTCTTC. It codes for CASSLEQASEQFF.